Sequencing of this T cell receptor (beta chain) was carried out in a study of PD-1 blockade in classical Hodgkin lymphoma. In every patient, relapse followed autologous stem cell transplantation, while exposure to brentuximab vedotin differed. The method was immunoSEQ multiplex PCR; TCRdb's version includes in-frame clones alone and lacks a portion of them. The data show roughly 41,000 clones, around nine tenths seen once. The CDR3 covers 15 residues. V lost 1 base, J lost 4 bases, and 5 bases stayed unmatched. Germline CDR1 SGHRS, CDR2 YFSETQ. This clone was seen just once. The identical CDR3 is also encoded by other nucleotide sequences in the sample.

The J gene is TRBJ1-3, the V gene TRBV5-1; 7 bases are shared with TRBD1. Here the sequenced sample was peripheral blood mononuclear cells (PBMCs), taken before the second cycle of nivolumab. This clonotype was sampled from a human donor with classical Hodgkin lymphoma. As DNA, the CDR3 is TGCGCCAGCAGCTTGAGGACGGGACAGGGAAACACCATATATTTT. It translates to CASSLRTGQGNTIYF. Together with reference TRBV5-1 and TRBJ1-3, the CDR3 gives the full variable domain: KAGVTQTPRYLIKTRGQQVTLSCSPISGHRSVSWYQQTPGQGLQFLFEYFSETQRNKGNFPGRFSGRQFSNSRSEMNVSTLELGDSALYLCASSLRTGQGNTIYFGEGSWLTVV.